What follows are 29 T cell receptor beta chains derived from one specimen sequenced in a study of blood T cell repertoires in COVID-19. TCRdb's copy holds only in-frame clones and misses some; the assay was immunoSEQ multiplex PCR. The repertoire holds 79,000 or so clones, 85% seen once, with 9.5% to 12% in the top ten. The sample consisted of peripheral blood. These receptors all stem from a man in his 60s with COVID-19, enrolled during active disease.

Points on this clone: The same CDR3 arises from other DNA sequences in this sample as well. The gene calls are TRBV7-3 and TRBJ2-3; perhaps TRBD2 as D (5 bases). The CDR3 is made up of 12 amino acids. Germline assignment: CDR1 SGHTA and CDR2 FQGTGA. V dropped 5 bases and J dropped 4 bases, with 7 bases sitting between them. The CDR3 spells CASSPGADTQYF. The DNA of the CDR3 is TGTGCCAGCAGCCCCGGGGCAGATACGCAGTATTTT. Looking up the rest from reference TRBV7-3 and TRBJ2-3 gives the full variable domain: GAGVSQTPSNKVTEKGKYVELRCDPISGHTALYWYRQSLGQGPEFLIYFQGTGAADDSGLPNDRFFAVRPEGSVSTLKIQRTERGDSAVYLCASSPGADTQYFGPGTRLTVL.

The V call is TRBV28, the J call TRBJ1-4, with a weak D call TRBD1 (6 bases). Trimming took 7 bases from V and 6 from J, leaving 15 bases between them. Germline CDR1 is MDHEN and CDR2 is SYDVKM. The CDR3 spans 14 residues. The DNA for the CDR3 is TGTGCCAGCACCAAGGTTGGGGGCGATGAAAAACTGTTTTTT. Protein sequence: CASTKVGGDEKLFF.

CDR3: CASSSQGAYTGELFF. CDR3 in DNA: TGTGCCAGCAGCTCACAGGGGGCGTACACCGGGGAGCTGTTTTTT. This chain connects TRBV5-6 to TRBJ2-2, with 9 bases that match TRBD1. J was trimmed by 3 bases and V by 3 bases; bases with no gene match: 3. The CDR3 loop spans 15 amino acids. Germline values: CDR1 SGHDT, CDR2 YYEEEE. Complete variable domain (other parts from reference TRBV5-6 and TRBJ2-2): DAGVTQSPTHLIKTRGQQVTLRCSPKSGHDTVSWYQQALGQGPQFIFQYYEEEERQRGNFPDRFSGHQFPNYSSELNVNALLLGDSALYLCASSSQGAYTGELFFGEGSRLTVL.

CDR3 sequence: CASSATRGQGAPDTQYF. CDR3 nucleotide sequence: TGTGCCAGCAGCGCCACGAGGGGGCAGGGGGCCCCAGATACGCAGTATTTT. The chain has TRBV9 and TRBJ2-3; TRBD1 aligns across 8 bases. V was pared by 3 bases and J by 4 bases, with 13 bases of the junction left unmatched. This CDR3 comprises 17 residues. Germline CDR1 and CDR2: SGDLS and YYNGEE. Based on the CDR3 plus reference TRBV9 and TRBJ2-3, the full variable domain is DSGVTQTPKHLITATGQRVTLRCSPRSGDLSVYWYQQSLDQGLQFLIQYYNGEERAKGNILERFSAQQFPDLHSELNLSSLELGDSALYFCASSATRGQGAPDTQYFGPGTRLTVL.

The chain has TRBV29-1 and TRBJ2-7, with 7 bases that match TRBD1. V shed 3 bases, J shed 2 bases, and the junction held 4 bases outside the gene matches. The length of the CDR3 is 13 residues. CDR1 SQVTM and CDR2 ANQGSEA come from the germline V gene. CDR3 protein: CSVDVQGAYEQYF. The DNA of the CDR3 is TGCAGCGTTGACGTTCAGGGGGCCTACGAGCAGTACTTC.

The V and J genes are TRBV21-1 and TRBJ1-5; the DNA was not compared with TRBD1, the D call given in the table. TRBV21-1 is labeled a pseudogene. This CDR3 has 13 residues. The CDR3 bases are TGTGCCAGCAGCAACCATAGCAATCAGCCCCAGCATTTT. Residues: CASSNHSNQPQHF.

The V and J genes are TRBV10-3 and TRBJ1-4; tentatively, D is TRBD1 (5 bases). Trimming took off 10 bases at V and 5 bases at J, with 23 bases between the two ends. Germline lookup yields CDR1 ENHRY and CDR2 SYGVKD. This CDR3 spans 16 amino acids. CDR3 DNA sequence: TGTGCCACCTGCCGTCCCGGGGTGGAGGGGAATGAAAAACTGTTTTTT. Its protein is CATCRPGVEGNEKLFF.

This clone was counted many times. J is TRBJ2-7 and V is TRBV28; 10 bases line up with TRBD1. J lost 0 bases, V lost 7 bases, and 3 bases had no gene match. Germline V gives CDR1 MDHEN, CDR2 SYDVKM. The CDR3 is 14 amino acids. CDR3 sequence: CASKTGGGSYEQYF. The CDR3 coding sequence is TGTGCCAGCAAGACAGGGGGCGGCTCCTACGAGCAGTACTTC.

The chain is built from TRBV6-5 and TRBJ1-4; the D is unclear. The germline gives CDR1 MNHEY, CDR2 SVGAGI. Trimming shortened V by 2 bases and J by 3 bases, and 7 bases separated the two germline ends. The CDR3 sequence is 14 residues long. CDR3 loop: CASSYGQANEKLFF. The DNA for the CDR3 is TGTGCCAGCAGTTACGGGCAGGCTAATGAAAAACTGTTTTTT.

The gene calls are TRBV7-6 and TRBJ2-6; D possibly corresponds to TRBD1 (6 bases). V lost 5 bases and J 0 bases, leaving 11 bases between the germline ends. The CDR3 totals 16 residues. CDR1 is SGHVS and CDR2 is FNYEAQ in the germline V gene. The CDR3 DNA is TGTGCCAGCAGCCTGGACAGTAACTCTGGGGCCAACGTCCTGACTTTC. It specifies CASSLDSNSGANVLTF.

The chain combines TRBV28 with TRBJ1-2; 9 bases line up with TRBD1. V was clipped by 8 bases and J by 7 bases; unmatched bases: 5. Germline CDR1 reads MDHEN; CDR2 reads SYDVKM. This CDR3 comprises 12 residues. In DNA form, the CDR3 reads TGTGCCAGCCGGGGGACAGGGCTTGGCTACACCTTC. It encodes CASRGTGLGYTF.

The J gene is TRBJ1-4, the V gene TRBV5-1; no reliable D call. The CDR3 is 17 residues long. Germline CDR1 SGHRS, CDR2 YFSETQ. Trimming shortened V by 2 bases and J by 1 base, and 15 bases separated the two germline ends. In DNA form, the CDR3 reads TGCGCCAGCAGCTTACACCCCGATGGTCTAACTAATGAAAAACTGTTTTTT. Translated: CASSLHPDGLTNEKLFF.

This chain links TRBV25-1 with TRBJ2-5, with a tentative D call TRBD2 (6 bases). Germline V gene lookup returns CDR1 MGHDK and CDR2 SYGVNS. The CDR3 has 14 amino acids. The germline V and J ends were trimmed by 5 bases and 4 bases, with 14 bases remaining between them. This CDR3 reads CASSTRGGGETQYF. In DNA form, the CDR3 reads TGTGCCAGCAGTACCCGGGGAGGAGGAGAGACCCAGTACTTC.

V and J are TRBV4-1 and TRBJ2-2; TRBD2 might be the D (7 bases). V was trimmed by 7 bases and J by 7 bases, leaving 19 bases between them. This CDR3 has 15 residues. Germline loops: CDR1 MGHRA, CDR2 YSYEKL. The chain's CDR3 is CASNPTGREFGELFF. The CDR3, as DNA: TGCGCCAGCAACCCCACAGGGCGGGAGTTCGGGGAGCTGTTTTTT.

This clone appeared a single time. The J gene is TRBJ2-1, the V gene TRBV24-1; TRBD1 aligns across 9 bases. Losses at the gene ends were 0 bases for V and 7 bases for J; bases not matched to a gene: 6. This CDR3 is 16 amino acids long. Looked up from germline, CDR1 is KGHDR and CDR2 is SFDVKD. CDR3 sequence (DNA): TGTGCCACCAGTGATTTGACACAGGGGGCGAGGAATGAGCAGTTCTTC. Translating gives CATSDLTQGARNEQFF.

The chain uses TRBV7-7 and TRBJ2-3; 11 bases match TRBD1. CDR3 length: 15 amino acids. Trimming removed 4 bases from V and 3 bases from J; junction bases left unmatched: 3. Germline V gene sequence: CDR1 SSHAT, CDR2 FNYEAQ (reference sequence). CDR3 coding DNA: TGTGCCAGCAGCTATGGACAGGGGGCAACAGATACGCAGTATTTT. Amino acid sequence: CASSYGQGATDTQYF.

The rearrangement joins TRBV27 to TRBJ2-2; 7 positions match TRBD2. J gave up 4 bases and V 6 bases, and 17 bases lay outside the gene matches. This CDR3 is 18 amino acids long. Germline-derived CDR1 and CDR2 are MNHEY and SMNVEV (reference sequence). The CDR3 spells CASRHGLVNFRGTGELFF. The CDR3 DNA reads TGTGCCAGCAGGCACGGACTAGTGAACTTCCGCGGCACCGGGGAGCTGTTTTTT.

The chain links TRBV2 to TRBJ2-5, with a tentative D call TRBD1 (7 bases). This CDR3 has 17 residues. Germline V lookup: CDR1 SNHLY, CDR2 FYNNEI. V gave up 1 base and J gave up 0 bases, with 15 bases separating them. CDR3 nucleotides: TGTGCCAGCAGTGAAGGGACAGGAGGGGGGTACCAAGAGACCCAGTACTTC. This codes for CASSEGTGGGYQETQYF.

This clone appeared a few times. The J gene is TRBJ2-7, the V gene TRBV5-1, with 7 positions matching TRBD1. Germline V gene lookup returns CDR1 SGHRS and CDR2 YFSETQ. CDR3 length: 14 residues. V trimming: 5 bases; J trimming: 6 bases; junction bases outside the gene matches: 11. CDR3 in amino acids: CASRWTGQGFEQYF. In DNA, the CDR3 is TGCGCCAGCAGATGGACAGGCCAGGGGTTCGAGCAGTACTTC.

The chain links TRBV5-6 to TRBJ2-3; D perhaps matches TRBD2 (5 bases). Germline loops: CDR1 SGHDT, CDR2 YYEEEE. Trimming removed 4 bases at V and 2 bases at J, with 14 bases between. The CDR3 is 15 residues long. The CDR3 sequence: CASSPRTFYTDTQYF. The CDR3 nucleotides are TGTGCCAGCAGCCCCCGGACTTTCTACACAGATACGCAGTATTTT. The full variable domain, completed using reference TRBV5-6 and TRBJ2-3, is DAGVTQSPTHLIKTRGQQVTLRCSPKSGHDTVSWYQQALGQGPQFIFQYYEEEERQRGNFPDRFSGHQFPNYSSELNVNALLLGDSALYLCASSPRTFYTDTQYFGPGTRLTVL.

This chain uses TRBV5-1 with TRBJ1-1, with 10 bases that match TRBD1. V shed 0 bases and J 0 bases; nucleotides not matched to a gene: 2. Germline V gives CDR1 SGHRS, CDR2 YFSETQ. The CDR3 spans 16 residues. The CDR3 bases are TGCGCCAGCAGCTTGGGACAGGGGGCGGTGAACACTGAAGCTTTCTTT. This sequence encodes CASSLGQGAVNTEAFF.

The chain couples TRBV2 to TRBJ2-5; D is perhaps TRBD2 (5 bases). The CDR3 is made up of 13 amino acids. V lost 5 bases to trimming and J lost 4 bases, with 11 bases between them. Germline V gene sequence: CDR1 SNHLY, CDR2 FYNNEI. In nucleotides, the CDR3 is TGTGCCAGCAGTACGGGATTGCCAGAGACCCAGTACTTC. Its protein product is CASSTGLPETQYF. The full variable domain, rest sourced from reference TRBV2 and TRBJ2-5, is EPEVTQTPSHQVTQMGQEVILRCVPISNHLYFYWYRQILGQKVEFLVSFYNNEISEKSEIFDDQFSVERPDGSNFTLKIRSTKLEDSAMYFCASSTGLPETQYFGPGTRLLVL.

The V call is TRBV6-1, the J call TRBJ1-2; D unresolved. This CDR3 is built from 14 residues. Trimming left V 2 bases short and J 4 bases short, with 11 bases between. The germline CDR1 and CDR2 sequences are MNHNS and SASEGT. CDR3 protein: CASSESGGSYGYTF. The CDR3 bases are TGTGCCAGCAGTGAAAGTGGAGGGTCCTATGGCTACACCTTC.

CDR3 bases: TGTGCCAGCTCACCACCGTCTAACAGCTTAACATTCTATGGCTACACCTTC. Protein sequence: CASSPPSNSLTFYGYTF. The chain is built from TRBV18 and TRBJ1-2; no clear D. The ends were cut back, 0 bases at V and 4 bases at J, with 18 bases in the middle. This CDR3 has 17 residues. Germline V lookup: CDR1 KGHSH, CDR2 LQKENI.

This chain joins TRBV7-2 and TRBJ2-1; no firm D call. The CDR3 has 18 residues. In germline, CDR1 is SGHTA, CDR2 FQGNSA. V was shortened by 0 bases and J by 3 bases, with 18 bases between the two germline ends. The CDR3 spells CASSLAVSGEAFYNEQFF. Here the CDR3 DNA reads TGTGCCAGCAGCTTAGCGGTGAGTGGTGAGGCCTTCTACAATGAGCAGTTCTTC.

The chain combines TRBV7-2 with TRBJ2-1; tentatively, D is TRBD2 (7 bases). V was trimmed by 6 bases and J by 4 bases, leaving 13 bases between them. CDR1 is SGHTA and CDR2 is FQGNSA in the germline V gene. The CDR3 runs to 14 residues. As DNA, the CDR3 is TGTGCCAGCAGACTAGGGGGGGCGTACAATGAGCAGTTCTTC. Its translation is CASRLGGAYNEQFF.

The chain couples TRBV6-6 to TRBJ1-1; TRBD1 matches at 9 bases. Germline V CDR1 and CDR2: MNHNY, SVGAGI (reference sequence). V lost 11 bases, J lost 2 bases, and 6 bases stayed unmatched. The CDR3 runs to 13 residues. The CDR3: CAVGQGRNTEAFF. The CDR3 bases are TGTGCCGTTGGACAGGGGAGAAACACTGAAGCTTTCTTT.

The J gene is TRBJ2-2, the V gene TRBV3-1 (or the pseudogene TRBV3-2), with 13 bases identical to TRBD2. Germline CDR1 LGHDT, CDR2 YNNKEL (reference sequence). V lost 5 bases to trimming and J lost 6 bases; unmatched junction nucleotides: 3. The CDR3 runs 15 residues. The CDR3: CASSSTSGGAGELFF. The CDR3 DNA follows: TGTGCCAGCAGCTCCACTAGCGGGGGGGCCGGGGAGCTGTTTTTT.

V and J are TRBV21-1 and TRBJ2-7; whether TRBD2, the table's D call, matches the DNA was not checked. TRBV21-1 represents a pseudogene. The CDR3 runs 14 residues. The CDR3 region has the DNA TGTGCCAGCAGCAGGGACTGCACTCCCGACGAGCAGTACTTC. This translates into CASSRDCTPDEQYF.